This entry lists 6 T cell receptor beta chains sequenced from one sample in a study of blood T cell repertoires in COVID-19. Measured with immunoSEQ multiplex PCR; TCRdb has only the in-frame clones, and not every one. Of tens of thousands of clones listed, about 92% are singletons. Material: peripheral blood. The origin of the receptors is a male donor with active COVID-19.

The chain links TRBV9 to TRBJ1-4; TRBD1 might be the D (5 bases). In germline, CDR1 is SGDLS, CDR2 YYNGEE. This CDR3 comprises 15 residues. The ends were cut back, 0 bases at V and 7 bases at J, with 13 bases in the middle. CDR3 loop: CASSVGQQEGEKLFF. The CDR3 DNA reads TGTGCCAGCAGCGTAGGGCAACAGGAGGGTGAAAAACTGTTTTTT. Complete variable domain (other parts from reference TRBV9 and TRBJ1-4): DSGVTQTPKHLITATGQRVTLRCSPRSGDLSVYWYQQSLDQGLQFLIQYYNGEERAKGNILERFSAQQFPDLHSELNLSSLELGDSALYFCASSVGQQEGEKLFFGSGTQLSVL.

The V and J genes are TRBV5-5 and TRBJ1-1, with a tentative D call TRBD1 (5 bases). Germline V gene lookup returns CDR1 SGHKS and CDR2 YYEKEE (reference sequence). The CDR3 has 14 residues. Trimming took off 2 bases at V and 4 bases at J, with 12 bases between the two ends. The CDR3 coding sequence is TGTGCCAGCAGCTTTCAGGCGGGGGGCACTGAAGCTTTCTTT. Residues: CASSFQAGGTEAFF.

The chain carries TRBV5-4 and TRBJ2-1; no definite D call. The CDR3 contains 13 residues. CDR1 SGHNT and CDR2 YYREEE come from the germline V gene (reference sequence). V lost 2 bases to trimming and J lost 4 bases, with 7 bases between them. This CDR3 reads CASSFNSYNEQFF. CDR3 nucleotide sequence: TGTGCCAGCAGCTTTAACAGTTACAATGAGCAGTTCTTC.

The chain carries TRBV19 and TRBJ2-3; 7 bases are a match to TRBD2. The CDR3 extends over 16 amino acids. Unmatched junction bases numbered 10, after V lost 5 bases and J lost 2 bases. The germline gives CDR1 LNHDA, CDR2 SQIVND (reference sequence). CDR3 region: CASSPFGAGVTDTQYF. Written as DNA, the CDR3 is TGTGCCAGTAGTCCCTTCGGGGCGGGGGTCACAGATACGCAGTATTTT.

The genes are TRBV4-2 and TRBJ1-3, with D hard to call. Germline lookup yields CDR1 LGHNA and CDR2 YNFKEQ. The CDR3 contains 15 residues. Deletions cut 0 bases from V and 5 bases from J, with 11 bases between. The CDR3 is CASSQDSRSRNTIYF. The CDR3 DNA reads as TGTGCCAGCAGCCAAGATAGTAGGAGTAGAAACACCATATATTTT.

V is TRBV7-6 and J is TRBJ2-3; no clear D gene. Germline CDR1 reads SGHVS; CDR2 reads FNYEAQ. Trimming took off 4 bases at V and 2 bases at J, with 13 bases between the two ends. CDR3 length equals 15 residues. The CDR3 region has the DNA TGTGCCAGCAGCTCCCGACTGGAAAACACAGATACGCAGTATTTT. Translating gives CASSSRLENTDTQYF.